This T cell receptor (beta chain) was profiled in a study of OX40 agonist ivuxolimab in advanced cancers. Study-level background: Ivuxolimab was a fully human IgG2 agonistic monoclonal antibody targeting the costimulatory receptor OX40 (CD134). Intravenous ivuxolimab was administered to patients every 2 weeks at six dose levels: 0.01, 0.1, 0.3, 1.5, 3 and 10 mg/kg. Of the approximately 50 dose-escalation patients, hepatocellular carcinoma was present in approximately 20, melanoma in roughly 15, renal cell carcinoma in 9 and head and neck cancer in 9. In the dose-escalation cohort, approximately 82% of patients were male, and the mean age was approximately 60 years, with a range of roughly 23 to 85. Patients were allowed to have had prior anti-PD-1, anti-PD-L1 or anti-CTLA-4 therapy, and approximately 37% of the dose-escalation patients had been treated with checkpoint inhibitors. Three dose-escalation patients achieved partial responses, one with hepatocellular carcinoma and two with cutaneous melanoma. The point of sequencing TCRbeta in the periphery was to test whether ivuxolimab changed TCR sequence diversity and drove clonal T-cell expansion. The monotherapy dose-escalation portion (N of about 47 patients) of the phase I ivuxolimab trial is reported in the paper. General study outcomes and caveats: In partial responders in the 0.1-3.0 mg/kg groups, normalized peripheral clonal expansion was found to be among the lowest, especially among CD8+ T cells. The antigen specificity of the peripheral T cells that underwent clonal expansion was not determined. After ivuxolimab, CD8+ T cells had more expanded clones than CD4+ T cells on average. Low levels of normalized T-cell clonal expansion were also shown by some nonresponding patients. At doses of 0.1 to 3.0 mg/kg, clonal expansion of both CD4+ and CD8+ T cells in blood was seen between baseline and week 6.

To sequence the TCRbeta CDR3 region, genomic DNA was isolated from the sorted cells. The immunoSEQ Assay was used to sequence the TCRbeta CDR3 regions. Here the immuneACCESS table is served through TCRdb, limited to in-frame sequences with V and J called. Missing clones are a known gap in these copies; in checked studies unresolved V genes cover under half, and the rest lacks a known reason. The sample profile shows 75,000 to 100,000 clones; approximately 84% of them were found once. The top ten clonotypes cover approximately 5% of the sample. Note on this clone: There is no known antigen for this receptor. No base-level quality is on record; no much larger clone is a single base apart.

The germline V gene provides CDR1 SGHTA and CDR2 FQGNSA. The CDR3 spans 14 residues, from the cysteine through the phenylalanine. The retained sequence is limited to the CDR3, 42 bases, with the frame set at the first base. The V end loses 1 base and the J end loses 5 bases, and a stretch of 11 bases separates them. The trial excluded patients who had a history of autoimmune disease or who were on systemic immunosuppression. Peripheral blood for TCR sequencing was collected from all dose cohorts at baseline, on cycle 4 day 1, and on cycle 7 day 1. Samples were obtained from an open-label, multicenter, first-in-human phase I dose-escalation trial of ivuxolimab. The trial enrolled adults with locally advanced or metastatic head and neck squamous cell, hepatocellular, melanoma or renal cell carcinoma. Before TCR sequencing, CD4+ T cells and CD8+ T cells from peripheral blood were sorted into separate populations.

Recombination connected TRBV7-2 to TRBJ1-1, with the D segment identity uncertain. This receptor was obtained from an adult with an advanced solid tumor such as melanoma, head and neck, liver or kidney cancer. This sample comprised CD4+ or CD8+ T cells sorted from blood, obtained in a trial of the OX40 agonist ivuxolimab. DNA sequence: TGTGCCAGCAGCTTAGAGTCCCGGGGAACTGAAGCTTTCTTT. Translated, it gives CASSLESRGTEAFF.